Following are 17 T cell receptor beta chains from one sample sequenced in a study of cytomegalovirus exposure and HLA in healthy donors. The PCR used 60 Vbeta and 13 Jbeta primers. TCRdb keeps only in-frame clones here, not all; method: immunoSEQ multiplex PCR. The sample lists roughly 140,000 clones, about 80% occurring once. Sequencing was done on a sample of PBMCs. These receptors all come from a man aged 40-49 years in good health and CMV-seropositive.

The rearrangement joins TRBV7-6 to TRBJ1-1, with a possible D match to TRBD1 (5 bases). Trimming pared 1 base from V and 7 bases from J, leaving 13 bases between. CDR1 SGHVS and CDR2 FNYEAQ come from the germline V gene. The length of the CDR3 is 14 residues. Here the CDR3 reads CASSLGAVTGEAFF. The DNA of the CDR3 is TGTGCCAGCAGCTTAGGGGCCGTAACAGGTGAAGCTTTCTTT.

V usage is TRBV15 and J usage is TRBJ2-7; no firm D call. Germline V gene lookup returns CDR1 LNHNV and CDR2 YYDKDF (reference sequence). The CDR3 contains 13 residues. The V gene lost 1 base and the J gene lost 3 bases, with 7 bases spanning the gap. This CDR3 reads CATSRALFYEQYF. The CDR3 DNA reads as TGTGCCACCAGCAGAGCACTGTTCTACGAGCAGTACTTC.

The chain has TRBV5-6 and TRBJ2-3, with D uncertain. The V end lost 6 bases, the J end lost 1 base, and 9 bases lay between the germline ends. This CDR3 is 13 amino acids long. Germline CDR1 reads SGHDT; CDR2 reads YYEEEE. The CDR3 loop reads CASTLAGTDTQYF. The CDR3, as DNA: TGTGCCAGCACCCTGGCCGGCACAGATACGCAGTATTTT.

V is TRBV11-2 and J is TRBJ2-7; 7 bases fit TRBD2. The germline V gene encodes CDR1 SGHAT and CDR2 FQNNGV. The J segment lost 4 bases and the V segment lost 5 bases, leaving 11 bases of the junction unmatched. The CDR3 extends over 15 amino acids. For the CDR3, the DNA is TGTGCCAGCAGCCCGGGAGGATCCTTGGCATACGAGCAGTACTTC. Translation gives CASSPGGSLAYEQYF.

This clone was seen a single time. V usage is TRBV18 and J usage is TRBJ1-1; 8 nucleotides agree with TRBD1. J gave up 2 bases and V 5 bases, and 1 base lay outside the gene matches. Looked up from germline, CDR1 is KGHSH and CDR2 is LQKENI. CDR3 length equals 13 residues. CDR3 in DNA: TGTGCCAGCTCAGGACAGGGTAACACTGAAGCTTTCTTT. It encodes CASSGQGNTEAFF.

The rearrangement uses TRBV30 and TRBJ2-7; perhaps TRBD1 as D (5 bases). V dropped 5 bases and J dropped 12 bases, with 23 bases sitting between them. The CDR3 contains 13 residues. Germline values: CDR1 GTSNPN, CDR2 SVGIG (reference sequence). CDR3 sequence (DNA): TGTGCCTGGGTTCAGTCTGGGGCGGTATATCCGTACTTC. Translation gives CAWVQSGAVYPYF. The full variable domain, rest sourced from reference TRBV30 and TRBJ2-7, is SQTIHQWPATLVQPVGSPLSLECTVEGTSNPNLYWYRQAAGRGLQLLFYSVGIGQISSEVPQNLSASRPQDRQFILSSKKLLLSDSGFYLCAWVQSGAVYPYFGPGTRLTVT.

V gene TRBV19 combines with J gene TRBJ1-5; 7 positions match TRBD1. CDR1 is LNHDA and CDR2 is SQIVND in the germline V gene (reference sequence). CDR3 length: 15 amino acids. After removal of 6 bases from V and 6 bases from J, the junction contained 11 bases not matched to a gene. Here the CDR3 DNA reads TGTGCCAGTAGAAGGGGGCGGGGGGCAGGTCAGCCCCAGCATTTT. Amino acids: CASRRGRGAGQPQHF.

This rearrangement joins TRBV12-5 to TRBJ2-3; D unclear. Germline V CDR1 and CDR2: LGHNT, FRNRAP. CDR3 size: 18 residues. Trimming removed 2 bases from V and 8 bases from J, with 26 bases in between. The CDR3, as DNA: TGTGCTAGTGGTTTGCTAGATGGAAGAATATCCCCCCTTGGTACGCAGTATTTT. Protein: CASGLLDGRISPLGTQYF.

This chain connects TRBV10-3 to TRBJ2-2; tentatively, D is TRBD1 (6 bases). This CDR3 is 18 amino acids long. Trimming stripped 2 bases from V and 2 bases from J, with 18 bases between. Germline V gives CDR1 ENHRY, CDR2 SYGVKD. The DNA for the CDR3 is TGTGCCATCAGTGAGGGCATGCACAGGGTCCCCAACACCGGGGAGCTGTTTTTT. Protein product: CAISEGMHRVPNTGELFF.

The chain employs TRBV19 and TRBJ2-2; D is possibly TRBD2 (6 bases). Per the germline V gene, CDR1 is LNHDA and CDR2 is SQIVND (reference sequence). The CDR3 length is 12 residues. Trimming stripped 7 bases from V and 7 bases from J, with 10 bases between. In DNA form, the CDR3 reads TGTGCCAGTATGTGGAGGGTCGGGGAGCTGTTTTTT. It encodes CASMWRVGELFF.

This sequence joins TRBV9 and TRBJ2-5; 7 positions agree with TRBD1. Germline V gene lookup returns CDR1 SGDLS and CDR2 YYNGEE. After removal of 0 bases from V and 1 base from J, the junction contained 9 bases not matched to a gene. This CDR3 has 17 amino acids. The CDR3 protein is CASSVGVLTGVQETQYF. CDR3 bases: TGTGCCAGCAGCGTAGGGGTCCTTACAGGGGTCCAAGAGACCCAGTACTTC.

CDR3 nucleotide sequence: TGTGCCTGGATGGTCCCAGGGAAGGTTGACTATGGCTACACCTTC. Its protein product is CAWMVPGKVDYGYTF. The chain combines TRBV30 with TRBJ1-2; D possibly corresponds to TRBD1 (5 bases). CDR3 length: 15 residues. Trimming stripped 4 bases from V and 3 bases from J, with 18 bases between. The germline gives CDR1 GTSNPN, CDR2 SVGIG (reference sequence).

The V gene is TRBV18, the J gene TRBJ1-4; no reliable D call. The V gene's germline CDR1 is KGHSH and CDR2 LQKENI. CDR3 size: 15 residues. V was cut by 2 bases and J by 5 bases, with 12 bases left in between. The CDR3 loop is CASSPVVQLNEKLFF. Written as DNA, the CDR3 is TGTGCCAGCTCACCAGTAGTACAGCTGAATGAAAAACTGTTTTTT.

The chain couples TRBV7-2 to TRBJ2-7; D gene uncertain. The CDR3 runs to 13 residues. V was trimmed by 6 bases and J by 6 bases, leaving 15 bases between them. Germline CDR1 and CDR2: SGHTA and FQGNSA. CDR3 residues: CASSYRSFGEQYF. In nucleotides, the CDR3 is TGTGCCAGCAGTTACCGATCCTTCGGCGAGCAGTACTTC.

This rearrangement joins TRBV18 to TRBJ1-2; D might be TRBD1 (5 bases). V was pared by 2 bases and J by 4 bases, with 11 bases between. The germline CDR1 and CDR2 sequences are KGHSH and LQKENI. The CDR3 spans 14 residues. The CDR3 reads CASSPSRQTYGYTF. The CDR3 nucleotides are TGTGCCAGCTCACCATCGAGACAGACCTATGGCTACACCTTC.

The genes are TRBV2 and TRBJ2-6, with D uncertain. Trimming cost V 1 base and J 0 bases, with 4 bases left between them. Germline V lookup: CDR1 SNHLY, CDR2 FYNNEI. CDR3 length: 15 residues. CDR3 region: CASSEDSSGANVLTF. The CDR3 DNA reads TGTGCCAGCAGTGAAGACAGCTCTGGGGCCAACGTCCTGACTTTC.

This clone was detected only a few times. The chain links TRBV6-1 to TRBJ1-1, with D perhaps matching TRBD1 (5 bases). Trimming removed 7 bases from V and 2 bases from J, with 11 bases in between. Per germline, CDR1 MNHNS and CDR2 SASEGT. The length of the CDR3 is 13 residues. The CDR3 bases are TGTGCCAGCATTAACAGGAGAAACACTGAAGCTTTCTTT. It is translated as CASINRRNTEAFF.